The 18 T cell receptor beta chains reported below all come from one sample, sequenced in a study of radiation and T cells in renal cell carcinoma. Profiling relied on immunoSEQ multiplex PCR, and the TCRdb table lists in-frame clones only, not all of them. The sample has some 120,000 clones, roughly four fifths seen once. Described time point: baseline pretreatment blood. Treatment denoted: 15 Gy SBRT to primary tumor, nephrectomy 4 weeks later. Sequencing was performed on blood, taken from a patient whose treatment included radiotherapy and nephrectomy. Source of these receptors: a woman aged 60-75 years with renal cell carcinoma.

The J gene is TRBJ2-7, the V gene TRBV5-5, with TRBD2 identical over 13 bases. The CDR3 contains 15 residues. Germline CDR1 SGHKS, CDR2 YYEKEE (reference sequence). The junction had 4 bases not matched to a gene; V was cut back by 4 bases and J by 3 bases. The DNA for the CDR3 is TGTGCCAGCAGCCTCGGACTAGCGGGAGACTACGAGCAGTACTTC. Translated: CASSLGLAGDYEQYF.

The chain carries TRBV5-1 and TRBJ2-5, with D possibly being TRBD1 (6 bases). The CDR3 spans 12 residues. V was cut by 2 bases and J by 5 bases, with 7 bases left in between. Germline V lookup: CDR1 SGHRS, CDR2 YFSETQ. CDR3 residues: CASSFQGETQYF. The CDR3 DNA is TGCGCCAGCAGCTTCCAGGGGGAGACCCAGTACTTC.

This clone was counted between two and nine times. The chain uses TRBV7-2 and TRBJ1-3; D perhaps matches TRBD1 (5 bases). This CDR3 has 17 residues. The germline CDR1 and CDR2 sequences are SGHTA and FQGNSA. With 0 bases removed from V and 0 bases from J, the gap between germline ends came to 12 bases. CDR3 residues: CASSLAGGGVSGNTIYF. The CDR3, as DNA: TGTGCCAGCAGCTTAGCCGGCGGGGGAGTCTCTGGAAACACCATATATTTT.

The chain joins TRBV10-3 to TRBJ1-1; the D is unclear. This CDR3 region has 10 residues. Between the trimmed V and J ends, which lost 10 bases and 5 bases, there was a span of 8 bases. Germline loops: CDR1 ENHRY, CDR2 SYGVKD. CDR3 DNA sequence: TGTGCCACCCTTGGGACTGAAGCTTTCTTT. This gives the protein CATLGTEAFF.

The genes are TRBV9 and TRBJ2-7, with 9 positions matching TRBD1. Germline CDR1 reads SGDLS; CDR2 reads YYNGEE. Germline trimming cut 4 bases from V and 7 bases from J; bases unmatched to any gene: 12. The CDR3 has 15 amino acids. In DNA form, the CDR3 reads TGTGCCAGCAGCCCCCGGACAGGGGAGACGGGTGAGCAGTACTTC. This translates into CASSPRTGETGEQYF.

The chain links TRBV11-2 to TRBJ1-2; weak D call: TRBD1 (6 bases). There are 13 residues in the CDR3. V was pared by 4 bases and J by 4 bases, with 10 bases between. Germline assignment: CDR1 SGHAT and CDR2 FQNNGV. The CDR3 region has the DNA TGTGCCAGCAGCTCAACGACAGGCTATGGCTACACCTTC. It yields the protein CASSSTTGYGYTF.

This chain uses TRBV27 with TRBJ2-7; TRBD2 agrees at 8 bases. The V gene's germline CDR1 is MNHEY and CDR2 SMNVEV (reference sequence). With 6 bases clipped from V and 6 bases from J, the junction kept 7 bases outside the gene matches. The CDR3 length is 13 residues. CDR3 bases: TGTGCCAGCAGCATCCGGGAGGGGGGCGAGCAGTACTTC. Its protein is CASSIREGGEQYF.

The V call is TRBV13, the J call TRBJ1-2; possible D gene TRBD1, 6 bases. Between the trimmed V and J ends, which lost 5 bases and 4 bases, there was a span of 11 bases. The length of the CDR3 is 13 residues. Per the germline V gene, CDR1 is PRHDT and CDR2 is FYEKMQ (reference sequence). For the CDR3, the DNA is TGTGCCAGCAGCGCAGGACAGTCCTATGGCTACACCTTC. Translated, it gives CASSAGQSYGYTF. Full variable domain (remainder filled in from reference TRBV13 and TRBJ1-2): AAGVIQSPRHLIKEKRETATLKCYPIPRHDTVYWYQQGPGQDPQFLISFYEKMQSDKGSIPDRFSAQQFSDYHSELNMSSLELGDSALYFCASSAGQSYGYTFGSGTRLTVV.

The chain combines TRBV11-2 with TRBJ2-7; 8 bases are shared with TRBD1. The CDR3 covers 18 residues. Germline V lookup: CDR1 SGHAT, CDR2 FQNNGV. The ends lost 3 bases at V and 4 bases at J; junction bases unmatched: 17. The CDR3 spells CASSFGPPRTGRDYEQYF. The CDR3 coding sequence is TGTGCCAGCAGCTTTGGCCCTCCCCGGACAGGGCGCGATTACGAGCAGTACTTC. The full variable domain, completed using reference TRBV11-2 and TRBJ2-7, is EAGVAQSPRYKIIEKRQSVAFWCNPISGHATLYWYQQILGQGPKLLIQFQNNGVVDDSQLPKDRFSAERLKGVDSTLKIQPAKLEDSAVYLCASSFGPPRTGRDYEQYFGPGTRLTVT.

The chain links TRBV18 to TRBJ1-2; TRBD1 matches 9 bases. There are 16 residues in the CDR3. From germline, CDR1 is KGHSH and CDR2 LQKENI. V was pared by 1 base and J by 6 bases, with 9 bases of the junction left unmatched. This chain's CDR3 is CASSPRQQGANDGYTF. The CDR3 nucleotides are TGTGCCAGCTCACCACGTCAACAGGGGGCCAACGATGGCTACACCTTC.

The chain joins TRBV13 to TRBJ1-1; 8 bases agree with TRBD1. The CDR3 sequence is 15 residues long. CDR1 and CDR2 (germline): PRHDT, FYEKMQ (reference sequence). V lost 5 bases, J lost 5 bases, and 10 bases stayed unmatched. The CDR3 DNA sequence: TGTGCCAGCAGCGCAGGGGGCGCGGGTAGGACTGAAGCTTTCTTT. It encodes CASSAGGAGRTEAFF.

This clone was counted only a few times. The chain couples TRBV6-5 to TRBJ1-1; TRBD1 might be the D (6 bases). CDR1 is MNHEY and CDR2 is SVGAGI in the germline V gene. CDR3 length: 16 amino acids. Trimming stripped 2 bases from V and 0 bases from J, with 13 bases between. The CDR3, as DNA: TGTGCCAGCAGTTACGGGTTAGGGGGGATGAACACTGAAGCTTTCTTT. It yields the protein CASSYGLGGMNTEAFF.

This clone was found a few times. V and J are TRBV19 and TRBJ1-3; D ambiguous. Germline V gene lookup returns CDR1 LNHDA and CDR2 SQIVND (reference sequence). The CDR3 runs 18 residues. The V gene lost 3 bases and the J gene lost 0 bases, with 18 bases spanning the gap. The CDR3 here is CASSMPPWTDPSGNTIYF. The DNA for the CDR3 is TGTGCCAGTAGTATGCCGCCATGGACGGACCCCTCTGGAAACACCATATATTTT.

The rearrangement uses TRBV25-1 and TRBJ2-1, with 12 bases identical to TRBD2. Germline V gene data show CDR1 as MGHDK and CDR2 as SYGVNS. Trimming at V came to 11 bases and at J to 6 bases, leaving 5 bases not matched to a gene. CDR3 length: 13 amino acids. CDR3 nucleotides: TGTGCCTCGGGACTAGCGGGTTTCAATGAGCAGTTCTTC. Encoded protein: CASGLAGFNEQFF.

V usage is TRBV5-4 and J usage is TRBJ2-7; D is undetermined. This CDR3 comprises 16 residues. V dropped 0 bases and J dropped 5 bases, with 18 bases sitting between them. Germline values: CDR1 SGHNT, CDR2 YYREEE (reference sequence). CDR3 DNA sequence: TGTGCCAGCAGCTTGGATGGGTTGTCGGCCATCCACGAGCAGTACTTC. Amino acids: CASSLDGLSAIHEQYF.

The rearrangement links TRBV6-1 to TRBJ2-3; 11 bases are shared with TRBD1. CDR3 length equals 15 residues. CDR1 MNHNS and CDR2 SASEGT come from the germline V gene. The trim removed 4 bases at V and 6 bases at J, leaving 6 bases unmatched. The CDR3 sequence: CASSVWTGGKDTQYF. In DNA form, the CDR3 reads TGTGCCAGCAGTGTATGGACAGGGGGCAAGGATACGCAGTATTTT.

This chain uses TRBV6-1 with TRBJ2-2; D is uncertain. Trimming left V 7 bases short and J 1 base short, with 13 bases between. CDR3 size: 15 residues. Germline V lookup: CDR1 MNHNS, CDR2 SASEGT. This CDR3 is CASIGQARNTGELFF. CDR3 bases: TGTGCCAGCATCGGCCAGGCCAGGAACACCGGGGAGCTGTTTTTT.

Written as DNA, the CDR3 is TGCGCCAGCAGCTTGGCCCGGGGAGACAGGGGAGTGAACACTGAAGCTTTCTTT. It is translated as CASSLARGDRGVNTEAFF. This chain links TRBV5-1 with TRBJ1-1; TRBD1 agrees at 8 bases. Trimming at V came to 0 bases and at J to 0 bases, leaving 10 bases not matched to a gene. The CDR3 totals 18 residues. The germline gives CDR1 SGHRS, CDR2 YFSETQ.